Following are 32 T cell receptor beta chains from one sample sequenced in a study of blood T cell repertoires in COVID-19 (dated by TCRdb to about 2020). The library was prepared using the immunoSEQ multiplex PCR assay. The immuneACCESS repertoire file appears here via TCRdb, limited to in-frame rearrangements. These files lack a portion of the clones; in checked studies, under half of the deficit traces to unresolved V genes, and the cause of the others is not known. For this sample there are roughly 100,000 clones; nearly 90% appear just once. Approximately 3.1% of the sample rests with the top ten. Sample: peripheral blood. These receptors were collected from a man aged 50 or older in a cohort sampled during active COVID-19.

This rearrangement joins TRBV5-4 to TRBJ2-3; perhaps TRBD2 as D (6 bases). This CDR3 region has 12 residues. The V and J ends lost 5 bases and 5 bases respectively, with 9 bases between them. The germline gives CDR1 SGHNT, CDR2 YYREEE (reference sequence). The chain's CDR3 is CASSSGKDTQYF. CDR3 DNA: TGTGCCAGCAGTAGCGGAAAAGATACGCAGTATTTT.

V is TRBV7-3 and J is TRBJ2-2, with 7 positions matching TRBD1. The junction had 12 bases not matched to a gene; V was cut back by 5 bases and J by 6 bases. CDR3 length: 16 amino acids. Germline V gene data show CDR1 as SGHTA and CDR2 as FQGTGA. The CDR3 DNA reads TGTGCCAGCAGCCCGCGACAGGGTCGGGCCCCCGGGGAGCTGTTTTTT. The encoded protein is CASSPRQGRAPGELFF.

The chain has TRBV5-1 and TRBJ2-3; a weak D match, TRBD1 (6 bases). There are 14 residues in the CDR3. Germline V CDR1 and CDR2: SGHRS, YFSETQ. With 5 bases removed from V and 5 bases from J, the gap between germline ends came to 15 bases. CDR3 amino acids: CASRTGKTGDTQYF. As DNA, the CDR3 is TGCGCCAGCAGGACAGGTAAAACAGGAGATACGCAGTATTTT.

The chain couples TRBV24-1 to TRBJ2-3, with TRBD2 identical over 10 bases. After removal of 3 bases from V and 5 bases from J, the junction contained 7 bases not matched to a gene. In germline, CDR1 is KGHDR, CDR2 SFDVKD. This CDR3 contains 16 residues. CDR3 coding DNA: TGTGCCACCAGTGATCCAGCGGGGGGGCATGAAGATACGCAGTATTTT. Amino acids: CATSDPAGGHEDTQYF.

The CDR3 here is CASSIGQYNEQFF. The DNA of the CDR3 is TGTGCCAGTAGTATAGGCCAGTACAATGAGCAGTTCTTC. The chain employs TRBV19 and TRBJ2-1; D is unresolved. Germline V gene lookup returns CDR1 LNHDA and CDR2 SQIVND (reference sequence). V lost 1 base to trimming and J lost 4 bases, with 5 bases between them. This CDR3 is built from 13 residues. Complete variable domain (other parts from reference TRBV19 and TRBJ2-1): DGGITQSPKYLFRKEGQNVTLSCEQNLNHDAMYWYRQDPGQGLRLIYYSQIVNDFQKGDIAEGYSVSREKKESFPLTVTSAQKNPTAFYLCASSIGQYNEQFFGPGTRLTVL.

The genes are TRBV6-5 and TRBJ2-7; TRBD1 matches at 8 bases. CDR3 length equals 12 residues. Germline loops: CDR1 MNHEY, CDR2 SVGAGI. J gave up 6 bases and V 6 bases, and 4 bases lay outside the gene matches. The CDR3 spells CASSETGVEQYV. As DNA, the CDR3 is TGTGCCAGCAGCGAGACAGGGGTCGAGCAGTACGTC.

The J gene is TRBJ2-1, the V gene TRBV3-1 (or the pseudogene TRBV3-2), with D perhaps TRBD1 (5 bases). Germline CDR1 reads LGHDT; CDR2 reads YNNKEL (reference sequence). The CDR3 covers 12 residues. Between the trimmed V and J ends, which lost 6 bases and 5 bases, there was a span of 8 bases. CDR3 protein: CASRRQNNEQFF. In nucleotides, the CDR3 is TGTGCCAGCAGGCGACAGAACAATGAGCAGTTCTTC.

DNA for the CDR3: TGCGCCAGCAGCTTGGAGACAGGGGGTTCTGGGGCCAACGTCCTGACTTTC. Protein sequence: CASSLETGGSGANVLTF. The chain joins TRBV5-1 to TRBJ2-6; TRBD1 matches at 9 bases. Germline values: CDR1 SGHRS, CDR2 YFSETQ. With 0 bases clipped from V and 1 base from J, the junction kept 2 bases outside the gene matches. This CDR3 contains 17 residues.

This sequence joins TRBV21-1 and TRBJ1-2. TRBV21-1 is shown as a pseudogene. The CDR3 extends over 15 amino acids. The CDR3 nucleotides read TGTGCCAGCAGCAAAATACCGTTAGCTAACTATGGCTACACCTTC. Translated, it gives CASSKIPLANYGYTF.

This clone came up once. V and J are TRBV12-3 or TRBV12-4 and TRBJ2-7; D gene uncertain. The CDR3 covers 13 residues. Trimming took 4 bases from V and 5 from J, leaving 12 bases between them. Here the CDR3 DNA reads TGTGCCAGCAGTTCCTCCGGAGCGCACGAGCAGTACTTC. This encodes CASSSSGAHEQYF.

The CDR3 spells CASSRGGFTGTGGMNTEAFF. Here the CDR3 DNA reads TGTGCCAGTAGCAGAGGTGGGTTTACCGGGACAGGGGGGATGAACACTGAAGCTTTCTTT. V gene TRBV19 combines with J gene TRBJ1-1, with 11 bases fitting TRBD1. Per germline, CDR1 LNHDA and CDR2 SQIVND (reference sequence). Trimming at V came to 6 bases and at J to 0 bases, leaving 18 bases not matched to a gene. There are 20 residues in the CDR3.

The chain couples TRBV6-4 to TRBJ1-5; D unresolved. Trimming left V 11 bases short and J 7 bases short, with 12 bases between. From germline, CDR1 is MRHNA and CDR2 SNTAGT. The CDR3 spans 11 residues. The CDR3 coding sequence is TGTGCCCGGCGTAGCCAGCAGCCCCAGCATTTT. As protein: CARRSQQPQHF.

This sequence joins TRBV6-2 or TRBV6-3 and TRBJ1-2; 7 bases match TRBD1. J lost 2 bases, V lost 6 bases, and 6 bases had no gene match. The germline V gene has CDR1 MNHEY and CDR2 SVGEGT. CDR3 length equals 14 residues. The CDR3 protein is CASSRDRTNYGYTF. CDR3 coding DNA: TGTGCCAGCAGCCGGGACAGAACCAACTATGGCTACACCTTC.

The gene calls are TRBV18 and TRBJ1-1, with a possible D match to TRBD1 (5 bases). Germline loops: CDR1 KGHSH, CDR2 LQKENI. This CDR3 region has 14 residues. V was trimmed by 0 bases and J by 2 bases, leaving 7 bases between them. CDR3 sequence (DNA): TGTGCCAGCTCACCACCGGGACTCAACACTGAAGCTTTCTTT. Protein product: CASSPPGLNTEAFF. Combining the CDR3 with reference TRBV18 and TRBJ1-1 gives the whole variable domain NAGVMQNPRHLVRRRGQEARLRCSPMKGHSHVYWYRQLPEEGLKFMVYLQKENIIDESGMPKERFSAEFPKEGPSILRIQQVVRGDSAAYFCASSPPGLNTEAFFGQGTRLTVV.

The V call is TRBV11-3, the J call TRBJ2-5; D perhaps matches TRBD2 (6 bases). V gave up 4 bases and J gave up 4 bases, with 10 bases separating them. There are 13 residues in the CDR3. Germline CDR1 and CDR2: SGHNT and YENEEA. The CDR3 loop is CASSYRRGETQYF. CDR3 DNA: TGTGCCAGCAGCTACCGGCGGGGAGAGACCCAGTACTTC.

The rearrangement joins TRBV11-2 to TRBJ2-7; possibly TRBD1 for D (6 bases). Trimming cost V 5 bases and J 5 bases, with 13 bases left between them. CDR3 length: 13 residues. Per germline, CDR1 SGHAT and CDR2 FQNNGV. This CDR3 reads CASSPHRANEQYF. The CDR3 nucleotides read TGTGCCAGCAGCCCTCACAGGGCCAACGAGCAGTACTTC.

The genes are TRBV4-1 and TRBJ2-4; D is perhaps TRBD1 (6 bases). Germline V gives CDR1 MGHRA, CDR2 YSYEKL. Trimming cost V 2 bases and J 1 base, with 18 bases left between them. The CDR3 is made up of 18 amino acids. The CDR3 DNA reads TGCGCCAGCAGCCAAAGGGGGTCGGAGGCCGAGGCCAAAAACATTCAGTACTTC. It specifies CASSQRGSEAEAKNIQYF.

The chain is built from TRBV6-5 and TRBJ2-7; D is perhaps TRBD1 (6 bases). The CDR3 extends over 14 amino acids. The V and J ends lost 6 bases and 6 bases respectively, with 18 bases between them. Germline V lookup: CDR1 MNHEY, CDR2 SVGAGI. The CDR3 nucleotides are TGTGCCAGCAGCCTACAGGGATCCTCACTCGAGCAGTACTTC. It translates to CASSLQGSSLEQYF.

The rearrangement joins TRBV11-3 to TRBJ1-2; D uncertain. Germline CDR1 and CDR2: SGHNT and YENEEA. This CDR3 spans 13 amino acids. V lost 5 bases to trimming and J lost 8 bases, with 15 bases between them. The DNA for the CDR3 is TGTGCCAGCAGCGGTGGAGGGCTTCGGGGCTACACCTTC. Translation: CASSGGGLRGYTF.

The chain couples TRBV20-1 to TRBJ2-1, with 8 bases fitting TRBD2. CDR3 length: 11 amino acids. Germline values: CDR1 DFQATT, CDR2 SNEGSKA (reference sequence). The DNA of the CDR3 is TGCAGCGCGGGGGGACTCAATGAGCAGTTCTTC. It yields the protein CSAGGLNEQFF.

This clone was seen only once. The chain is built from TRBV5-6 and TRBJ1-1; D perhaps matches TRBD1 (5 bases). The CDR3 contains 14 residues. Trimming cost V 1 base and J 1 base, with 8 bases left between them. Germline V gives CDR1 SGHDT, CDR2 YYEEEE. The CDR3 region has the DNA TGTGCCAGCAGCTTGTGGACACCGAACACTGAAGCTTTCTTT. This sequence encodes CASSLWTPNTEAFF.

The chain uses TRBV7-2 and TRBJ1-3; 11 bases fit TRBD1. The CDR3 extends over 16 amino acids. J was trimmed by 4 bases and V by 2 bases; bases with no gene match: 4. Germline loops: CDR1 SGHTA, CDR2 FQGNSA. The CDR3 nucleotides read TGTGCCAGCAGCTTACGCGGGACAGGGGGGGGAAACACCATATATTTT. Translation: CASSLRGTGGGNTIYF.

The genes are TRBV2 and TRBJ2-7; D remains ambiguous. The germline CDR1 and CDR2 sequences are SNHLY and FYNNEI. Trimming removed 3 bases from V and 7 bases from J, with 19 bases in between. This CDR3 spans 15 amino acids. This CDR3 reads CASSDVALSDDEQYF. The CDR3 nucleotides are TGTGCCAGCAGTGACGTCGCCCTTTCAGATGATGAGCAGTACTTC.

This rearrangement joins TRBV10-3 to TRBJ2-1; TRBD2 matches 7 bases. Trimming at V came to 2 bases and at J to 7 bases, leaving 11 bases not matched to a gene. The CDR3 runs to 16 residues. Per germline, CDR1 ENHRY and CDR2 SYGVKD. In DNA form, the CDR3 reads TGTGCCATCAGTGAGCTCCCGGGAGGCAGGTTTAATGAGCAGTTCTTC. This codes for CAISELPGGRFNEQFF.

This chain joins TRBV7-6 and TRBJ2-3, with 9 nucleotides matching TRBD1. Trimming took 3 bases from V and 0 from J; bases not matched to a gene: 10. The CDR3 length is 18 residues. Germline CDR1 reads SGHVS; CDR2 reads FNYEAQ. The CDR3 DNA follows: TGTGCCAGCAGCTTGACTTCCGGGACAGGGACTAGCACAGATACGCAGTATTTT. It codes for CASSLTSGTGTSTDTQYF.

The CDR3 sequence is CASSSSYGYTF. CDR3 sequence (DNA): TGTGCCAGCAGTTCGAGCTATGGCTACACCTTC. The V gene is TRBV6-6, the J gene TRBJ1-2; D remains unclear. The CDR3 runs to 11 residues. CDR1 and CDR2 (germline): MNHNY, SVGAGI (reference sequence). Deletions cut 4 bases from V and 4 bases from J, with 4 bases between.

The chain combines TRBV9 with TRBJ2-5, with 8 bases aligning to TRBD1. Losses at the gene ends were 1 base for V and 3 bases for J; bases not matched to a gene: 5. The germline gives CDR1 SGDLS, CDR2 YYNGEE. There are 15 residues in the CDR3. CDR3 protein: CASSVREGQEETQYF. CDR3 in DNA: TGTGCCAGCAGCGTACGCGAGGGACAGGAAGAGACCCAGTACTTC.

The rearrangement joins TRBV6-6 to TRBJ1-5; TRBD1 might be the D (5 bases). This CDR3 is built from 13 residues. V was shortened by 4 bases and J by 6 bases, with 10 bases between the two germline ends. The V gene's germline CDR1 is MNHNY and CDR2 SVGAGI (reference sequence). CDR3 in DNA: TGTGCCAGCAGTTCCCAGGGCGCTCAGCCCCAGCATTTT. Amino acids: CASSSQGAQPQHF.

The V call is TRBV3-1 (or the pseudogene TRBV3-2), the J call TRBJ2-5, with D perhaps TRBD1 (6 bases). Per the germline V gene, CDR1 is LGHDT and CDR2 is YNNKEL (reference sequence). V was clipped by 4 bases and J by 5 bases, with 14 bases between them. The CDR3 is 14 residues long. The DNA for the CDR3 is TGTGCCAGCAGCCGAGGACAGCGTTTGGAGACCCAGTACTTC. Protein sequence: CASSRGQRLETQYF.

The chain uses TRBV11-3 and TRBJ2-7; D gene uncertain. The CDR3 contains 15 residues. V lost 2 bases to trimming and J lost 1 base, with 12 bases between them. Germline V gives CDR1 SGHNT, CDR2 YENEEA. The CDR3 sequence: CASSLSGIGSYEQYF. The CDR3 nucleotides are TGTGCCAGCAGCTTATCAGGAATCGGTTCCTACGAGCAGTACTTC.

The chain links TRBV2 to TRBJ2-3, with D possibly matching TRBD2 (7 bases). This CDR3 is 15 amino acids long. V was cut by 6 bases and J by 6 bases, with 19 bases left in between. The germline gives CDR1 SNHLY, CDR2 FYNNEI. The CDR3 sequence is CASSPLGAGADTQYF. The CDR3 region has the DNA TGTGCCAGCAGCCCCCTGGGGGCGGGGGCTGATACGCAGTATTTT.

V is TRBV6-5 and J is TRBJ2-3; maybe TRBD1 (6 bases). The CDR3 runs 15 residues. V lost 7 bases and J lost 1, with 15 bases in between. The V gene's germline CDR1 is MNHEY and CDR2 SVGAGI. The CDR3 sequence: CASTPFGGRTDTQYF. CDR3 in DNA: TGTGCCAGCACACCGTTTGGGGGCCGCACAGATACGCAGTATTTT.